The next 16 T cell receptor beta chains were all read from a single sample in a study of shared T cell receptors in the human thymus. Clones were sequenced by immunoSEQ multiplex PCR, and TCRdb holds only the in-frame ones, with some missing. The repertoire holds about 610,000 clones, with roughly 90% as singletons. This sample also appeared in a second study, on human thymus T cells.

Sequenced sample: thymocytes. Receptor source: a boy younger than two with a congenital heart defect.

CDR3 in amino acids: CASSVGRPPSDEQYF. CDR3 coding DNA: TGTGCCAGCAGCGTAGGGCGGCCCCCCTCAGACGAGCAGTACTTC. The V and J genes are TRBV9 and TRBJ2-7; D is uncertain. The length of the CDR3 is 15 residues. V shed 0 bases and J shed 5 bases, with 15 bases lying between them. Germline CDR1 reads SGDLS; CDR2 reads YYNGEE.

V and J are TRBV4-3 and TRBJ2-7; 9 bases fit TRBD2. Per the germline V gene, CDR1 is LGHNA and CDR2 is YSLEER. The V segment lost 4 bases and the J segment 7 bases; nucleotides outside the gene matches: 14. This CDR3 spans 16 amino acids. CDR3 amino acids: CASSLEAGGRAIEQYF. The CDR3 DNA is TGCGCCAGCAGCCTAGAGGCGGGCGGGAGGGCCATTGAGCAGTACTTC.

The J gene is TRBJ2-2, the V gene TRBV11-2; the match to TRBD2 covers 9 bases. This CDR3 comprises 19 residues. Trimming cost V 0 bases and J 4 bases; bases outside gene matches: 12. The germline V gene has CDR1 SGHAT and CDR2 FQNNGV. The DNA of the CDR3 is TGTGCCAGCAGCTTAGAAGAGGGTAGCGGGAGAGTCGGCACCGGGGAGCTGTTTTTT. This encodes CASSLEEGSGRVGTGELFF. The full variable domain, rest sourced from reference TRBV11-2 and TRBJ2-2, is EAGVAQSPRYKIIEKRQSVAFWCNPISGHATLYWYQQILGQGPKLLIQFQNNGVVDDSQLPKDRFSAERLKGVDSTLKIQPAKLEDSAVYLCASSLEEGSGRVGTGELFFGEGSRLTVL.

The genes are TRBV7-9 and TRBJ2-7; 10 bases line up with TRBD1. CDR3 size: 14 residues. V shed 3 bases, J shed 2 bases, and the junction held 1 base outside the gene matches. The germline gives CDR1 SEHNR, CDR2 FQNEAQ (reference sequence). The CDR3, as DNA: TGTGCCAGCAGCTTCGACAGGGGGCCCTACGAGCAGTACTTC. Translated: CASSFDRGPYEQYF.

V is TRBV7-9 and J is TRBJ1-1; perhaps TRBD1 as D (5 bases). The CDR3 is made up of 16 amino acids. The V gene lost 2 bases and the J gene lost 4 bases, with 17 bases spanning the gap. Germline V CDR1 and CDR2: SEHNR, FQNEAQ (reference sequence). The CDR3 protein is CASSLKAASRGTEAFF. CDR3 nucleotide sequence: TGTGCCAGCAGCTTAAAGGCAGCGAGTAGGGGCACTGAAGCTTTCTTT.

The rearrangement joins TRBV7-2 to TRBJ1-1; no clear D gene. CDR3 size: 16 residues. The V and J ends lost 5 bases and 1 base respectively, with 17 bases between them. CDR1 and CDR2 from the germline V gene are SGHTA and FQGNSA. This CDR3 is CASSPPRSGRNTEAFF. DNA of the CDR3: TGTGCCAGCAGCCCCCCTCGGAGCGGGCGGAACACTGAAGCTTTCTTT. Using reference TRBV7-2 and TRBJ1-1 for the parts outside the CDR3, the full variable domain is GAGVSQSPSNKVTEKGKDVELRCDPISGHTALYWYRQSLGQGLEFLIYFQGNSAPDKSGLPSDRFSAERTGGSVSTLTIQRTQQEDSAVYLCASSPPRSGRNTEAFFGQGTRLTVV.

This clone was picked up one time. The chain couples TRBV28 to TRBJ2-1; TRBD1 aligns across 7 bases. V trimming: 8 bases; J trimming: 3 bases; junction bases outside the gene matches: 10. The germline V gene has CDR1 MDHEN and CDR2 SYDVKM. The CDR3 length is 15 residues. The DNA for the CDR3 is TGTGCCAGCCGCTTGGGACAGCGTCACTACAATGAGCAGTTCTTC. Its protein is CASRLGQRHYNEQFF.

This chain connects TRBV28 to TRBJ1-3; tentatively, D is TRBD1 (6 bases). The CDR3 has 16 amino acids. V was pared by 2 bases and J by 0 bases, with 11 bases between. In germline, CDR1 is MDHEN, CDR2 SYDVKM. The CDR3 DNA sequence: TGTGCCAGCAGTTTAAAGGGGGTTCACTCTGGAAACACCATATATTTT. Encoded protein: CASSLKGVHSGNTIYF.

The chain couples TRBV7-6 to TRBJ2-1, with 11 nucleotides matching TRBD2. The germline V gene has CDR1 SGHVS and CDR2 FNYEAQ. The CDR3 length is 15 residues. Germline trimming cut 6 bases from V and 2 bases from J; bases unmatched to any gene: 3. The CDR3 protein is CASRWGLAAYNEQFF. The DNA for the CDR3 is TGTGCCAGCAGGTGGGGACTAGCGGCCTACAATGAGCAGTTCTTC.

The CDR3 nucleotides read TGTGCCAGCAGTGAACGGACTAGCGGGACTAGCACAGATACGCAGTATTTT. Translated, it gives CASSERTSGTSTDTQYF. The rearrangement joins TRBV27 to TRBJ2-3; 12 nucleotides agree with TRBD2. The V and J ends lost 5 bases and 0 bases, in that order; junction bases with no gene match: 6. CDR3 length equals 17 residues. Germline V gene lookup returns CDR1 MNHEY and CDR2 SMNVEV (reference sequence).

This clone was found a few times. The V gene is TRBV7-2, the J gene TRBJ2-6; 11 nucleotides align to TRBD2. The germline gives CDR1 SGHTA, CDR2 FQGNSA. This CDR3 spans 21 amino acids. The ends lost 0 bases at V and 0 bases at J; junction bases unmatched: 10. CDR3 sequence reads: CASSLARTIAGGFSGANVLTF. DNA for the CDR3: TGTGCCAGCAGCTTAGCGCGTACCATAGCGGGAGGGTTCTCTGGGGCCAACGTCCTGACTTTC.

CDR3 protein: CASSIVGPSGRVSTDTQYF. The DNA for the CDR3 is TGTGCCAGTAGTATAGTGGGGCCTAGCGGGAGGGTTAGCACAGATACGCAGTATTTT. This sequence joins TRBV19 and TRBJ2-3, with TRBD2 identical over 12 bases. V gave up 1 base and J gave up 0 bases; unmatched junction bases: 8. Germline V lookup: CDR1 LNHDA, CDR2 SQIVND (reference sequence). The length of the CDR3 is 19 residues.

This sequence joins TRBV2 and TRBJ1-1; perhaps TRBD1 as D (6 bases). In germline, CDR1 is SNHLY, CDR2 FYNNEI. The V gene lost 4 bases and the J gene lost 6 bases, with 15 bases spanning the gap. The CDR3 extends over 14 amino acids. The CDR3 region has the DNA TGTGCCAGCAGTGTCGGACAGTGGTCCCCTGAAGCTTTCTTT. This encodes CASSVGQWSPEAFF.

The chain joins TRBV5-1 to TRBJ2-7, with 8 nucleotides matching TRBD2. The junction had 14 bases not matched to a gene; V was cut back by 3 bases and J by 3 bases. The CDR3 has 17 residues. Germline lookup yields CDR1 SGHRS and CDR2 YFSETQ. This CDR3 reads CASSSMVVAGPRYEQYF. The CDR3 nucleotides are TGCGCCAGCAGCTCCATGGTGGTAGCGGGACCCCGCTACGAGCAGTACTTC. Drawing the rest from reference TRBV5-1 and TRBJ2-7, the complete variable domain is KAGVTQTPRYLIKTRGQQVTLSCSPISGHRSVSWYQQTPGQGLQFLFEYFSETQRNKGNFPGRFSGRQFSNSRSEMNVSTLELGDSALYLCASSSMVVAGPRYEQYFGPGTRLTVT.

This rearrangement joins TRBV14 to TRBJ2-5; a possible D gene is TRBD1 (6 bases). CDR1 is SGHDN and CDR2 is FVKESK in the germline V gene. The CDR3 has 17 residues. V was pared by 1 base and J by 5 bases, with 20 bases between. Here the CDR3 DNA reads TGTGCCAGCAGCCAAGGGGGGCCCCATGGGGGCGGTGAGACCCAGTACTTC. Its protein is CASSQGGPHGGGETQYF. The full variable domain, its missing parts supplied by reference TRBV14 and TRBJ2-5, is EAGVTQFPSHSVIEKGQTVTLRCDPISGHDNLYWYRRVMGKEIKFLLHFVKESKQDESGMPNNRFLAERTGGTYSTLKVQPAELEDSGVYFCASSQGGPHGGGETQYFGPGTRLLVL.

This clone came up once. CDR3 amino acids: CASSYPTGQGTYEQYF. CDR3 DNA sequence: TGTGCCAGCAGTTACCCGACGGGACAGGGTACCTACGAGCAGTACTTC. The V and J genes are TRBV6-5 and TRBJ2-7, with 9 bases lining up with TRBD1. Germline assignment: CDR1 MNHEY and CDR2 SVGAGI. J was trimmed by 2 bases and V by 2 bases; bases with no gene match: 7. This CDR3 comprises 16 residues.